This TCR beta chain was profiled in a study of blood T cell repertoires in COVID-19. The sample holds one count of this clone. Germline V gene data show CDR1 as MNHEY and CDR2 as SVGAGI. V lost 11 bases to trimming and J lost 1 base, with 14 bases between them. This CDR3 is built from 14 residues. The protocol was immunoSEQ multiplex PCR, while the TCRdb copy is restricted to in-frame clones and leaves out a portion. The sample has 250,000 to 350,000 clones, roughly 86% seen once. The sequence was collected from a young woman with COVID-19, enrolled during active disease. The gene calls are TRBV6-5 and TRBJ2-2; D might be TRBD1 (6 bases). Sequenced sample: peripheral blood. DNA for the CDR3: TGTGCCTCAAGACACAGGGTGAACACCGGGGAGCTGTTTTTT. As protein: CASRHRVNTGELFF.